This entry lists 16 T cell receptor beta chains sequenced from one sample in a study of Ad26.COV2.S vaccination and SARS-CoV-2 variants. As to treatment: some 20 received Ad26.COV2.S at low or high dose, single or two shots; several received placebo; per-sample allocation not given. Samples came from day 63 after the first vaccine or placebo injection. Method: immunoSEQ multiplex PCR; TCRdb's copy keeps in-frame clones and lacks some. The profile shows over 400,000 clones, about nine tenths of them singletons. Sequenced material: peripheral blood, taken in a trial of Ad26.COV2.S vaccine versus placebo. These receptors came from a person between 18 and 60 years old who received the Ad26.COV2.S COVID-19 vaccine or a placebo.

A single count supports this clone. V gene TRBV7-7 combines with J gene TRBJ2-5; weak D call: TRBD1 (6 bases). CDR1 and CDR2 (germline): SSHAT, FNYEAQ (reference sequence). The CDR3 runs to 15 residues. The chain's CDR3 is CATPLRGGTQETQYF. In DNA, the CDR3 is TGTGCTACTCCGCTGAGAGGGGGAACGCAAGAGACCCAGTACTTC.

The chain has TRBV27 and TRBJ2-1; D gene ambiguous. CDR1 MNHEY and CDR2 SMNVEV come from the germline V gene (reference sequence). The CDR3 is made up of 15 amino acids. Deletions cut 4 bases from V and 2 bases from J, with 12 bases between. CDR3 residues: CASSWSASAYNEQFF. CDR3 coding DNA: TGTGCCAGCAGTTGGTCAGCGTCCGCCTACAATGAGCAGTTCTTC.

V and J are TRBV7-3 and TRBJ2-2; D unresolved. V was cut by 6 bases and J by 3 bases, with 5 bases left in between. Per germline, CDR1 SGHTA and CDR2 FQGTGA. CDR3 length: 12 residues. The CDR3 coding sequence is TGTGCCAGCAGACGGGACACCGGGGAGCTGTTTTTT. The encoded protein is CASRRDTGELFF.

In regard to this clone: This specimen includes other DNA sequences encoding the same CDR3. J is TRBJ1-4 and V is TRBV7-2, with a weak D call TRBD1 (5 bases). Germline lookup yields CDR1 SGHTA and CDR2 FQGNSA. V lost 1 base and J lost 5, with 11 bases in between. The CDR3 has 15 residues. In nucleotides, the CDR3 is TGTGCCAGCAGCTTAGGCGGGACCCACAATGAAAAACTGTTTTTT. Translation: CASSLGGTHNEKLFF.

The chain links TRBV30 to TRBJ2-3; D gene ambiguous. Per the germline V gene, CDR1 is GTSNPN and CDR2 is SVGIG (reference sequence). The V end was cut by 8 bases, the J end by 0 bases, with 12 bases between. This CDR3 spans 13 amino acids. CDR3 sequence reads: CATTADSTDTQYF. The CDR3 bases are TGTGCCACAACAGCCGACAGCACAGATACGCAGTATTTT.

The chain is built from TRBV30 and TRBJ1-4; D not certain. The ends were cut back, 1 base at V and 7 bases at J, with 10 bases in the middle. CDR1 and CDR2 (germline): GTSNPN, SVGIG (reference sequence). CDR3 length: 13 amino acids. The CDR3: CAWSGGVLEKLFF. The CDR3 DNA sequence: TGTGCCTGGAGTGGCGGGGTTCTTGAAAAACTGTTTTTT. The variable domain in full, completed from reference TRBV30 and TRBJ1-4, reads SQTIHQWPATLVQPVGSPLSLECTVEGTSNPNLYWYRQAAGRGLQLLFYSVGIGQISSEVPQNLSASRPQDRQFILSSKKLLLSDSGFYLCAWSGGVLEKLFFGSGTQLSVL.

The V and J genes are TRBV5-6 and TRBJ2-4; D unresolved. CDR3 size: 13 residues. Germline CDR1 and CDR2: SGHDT and YYEEEE. V was cut by 2 bases and J by 4 bases, with 7 bases left in between. CDR3 nucleotide sequence: TGTGCCAGCAGCTTCGGCCAGAAAAACATTCAGTACTTC. This sequence encodes CASSFGQKNIQYF.

This clone was observed a single time. The V gene is TRBV29-1, the J gene TRBJ1-1; no firm D call. Trimming removed 7 bases from V and 5 bases from J, with 11 bases in between. Germline assignment: CDR1 SQVTM and CDR2 ANQGSEA. This CDR3 region has 11 residues. This chain's CDR3 is CSAPGRTEAFF. The CDR3 nucleotides read TGCAGCGCCCCTGGCAGGACTGAAGCTTTCTTT.

The V and J genes are TRBV27 and TRBJ2-2; a weak D match, TRBD2 (6 bases). The germline V gene encodes CDR1 MNHEY and CDR2 SMNVEV (reference sequence). V lost 6 bases to trimming and J lost 1 base, with 15 bases between them. This CDR3 contains 16 residues. This chain's CDR3 is CASRTSREQNTGELFF. Written as DNA, the CDR3 is TGTGCCAGCAGGACCTCACGGGAGCAGAACACCGGGGAGCTGTTTTTT.

This chain joins TRBV6-2 or TRBV6-3 and TRBJ2-5, with 9 bases lining up with TRBD1. The length of the CDR3 is 15 residues. Germline CDR1 and CDR2: MNHEY and SVGEGT. V gave up 4 bases and J gave up 5 bases; unmatched junction bases: 8. The CDR3 nucleotides are TGTGCCAGCAGTTCCCCGGGACAGGGTTCGGAGACCCAGTACTTC. Its translation is CASSSPGQGSETQYF.

The gene calls are TRBV2 and TRBJ1-2; D unresolved. V was clipped by 5 bases and J by 4 bases, with 11 bases between them. CDR1 SNHLY and CDR2 FYNNEI come from the germline V gene. The CDR3 runs 13 residues. The DNA of the CDR3 is TGTGCCAGCAGTCAAGAGGGCCCCTATGGCTACACCTTC. Its translation is CASSQEGPYGYTF.

The CDR3: CSVDIGQGREQYF. The CDR3 nucleotides are TGCAGCGTTGATATAGGACAGGGAAGAGAGCAGTACTTC. The chain joins TRBV29-1 to TRBJ2-7; 8 nucleotides align to TRBD1. The CDR3 totals 13 residues. The junction had 8 bases not matched to a gene; V was cut back by 3 bases and J by 7 bases. Looked up from germline, CDR1 is SQVTM and CDR2 is ANQGSEA.

The chain has TRBV7-9 and TRBJ2-3; TRBD2 matches 12 bases. The CDR3 length is 19 residues. Trimming at V came to 5 bases and at J to 1 base, leaving 13 bases not matched to a gene. Germline CDR1 is SEHNR and CDR2 is FQNEAQ (reference sequence). Written as DNA, the CDR3 is TGTGCCAGCAGCAATCGCCGACTAGCGGGAGAGTTTCGCACAGATACGCAGTATTTT. This encodes CASSNRRLAGEFRTDTQYF.

The V gene is TRBV15, the J gene TRBJ2-7; possible D gene TRBD1, 5 bases. This CDR3 is 14 amino acids long. Per germline, CDR1 LNHNV and CDR2 YYDKDF (reference sequence). V lost 0 bases and J 4 bases, leaving 10 bases between the germline ends. This chain's CDR3 is CATSRDRQGYEQYF. For the CDR3, the DNA is TGTGCCACCAGCAGAGACCGCCAGGGATACGAGCAGTACTTC.

This chain connects TRBV7-6 to TRBJ2-7; 11 nucleotides line up with TRBD2. This CDR3 contains 16 residues. Germline loops: CDR1 SGHVS, CDR2 FNYEAQ. Germline trimming cut 5 bases from V and 4 bases from J; bases unmatched to any gene: 10. CDR3 nucleotide sequence: TGTGCCAGCAGCGCCGAAGTCGGACTAGCGGGTTACGAGCAGTACTTC. This translates into CASSAEVGLAGYEQYF.

The CDR3 coding sequence is TGTGCCATCCGGACCTCCCCGAACACTGAAGCTTTCTTT. It yields the protein CAIRTSPNTEAFF. The chain has TRBV10-3 and TRBJ1-1; D remains ambiguous. CDR3 size: 13 residues. V lost 8 bases to trimming and J lost 1 base, with 11 bases between them. Germline V gives CDR1 ENHRY, CDR2 SYGVKD.